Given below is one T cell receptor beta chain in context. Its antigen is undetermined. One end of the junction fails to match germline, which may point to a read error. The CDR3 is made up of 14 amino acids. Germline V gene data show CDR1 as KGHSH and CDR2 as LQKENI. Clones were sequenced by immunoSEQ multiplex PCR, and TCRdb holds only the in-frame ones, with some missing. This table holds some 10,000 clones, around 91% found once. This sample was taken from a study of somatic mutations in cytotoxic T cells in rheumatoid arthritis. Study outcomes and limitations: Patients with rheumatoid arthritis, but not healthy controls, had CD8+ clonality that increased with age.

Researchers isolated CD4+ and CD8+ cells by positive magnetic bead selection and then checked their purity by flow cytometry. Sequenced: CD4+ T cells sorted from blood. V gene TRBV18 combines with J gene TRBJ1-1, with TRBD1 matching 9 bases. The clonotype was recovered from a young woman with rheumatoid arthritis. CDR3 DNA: TGTGCCAGCCCACCTCGGACAGGGGACACTGAAGCTTTCTTT. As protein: CASPPRTGDTEAFF. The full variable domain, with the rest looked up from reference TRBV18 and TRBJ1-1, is NAGVMQNPRHLVRRRGQEARLRCSPMKGHSHVYWYRQLPEEGLKFMVYLQKENIIDESGMPKERFSAEFPKEGPSILRIQQVVRGDSAAYFCASPPRTGDTEAFFGQGTRLTVV.